These 17 T cell receptor beta chains were all obtained from the same sample, sequenced in a study of shared clonotypes between healthy human individuals. Assay: immunoSEQ multiplex PCR; the TCRdb copy retains only in-frame clones and omits some. The sample shows approximately 2,000,000 clones, 92% of them seen only once. Sequencing was performed on naive CD4+ T cells from PBMCs. The subset: CD45RA+ positively selected. The receptors originated from a man aged 18 to 29 in good health. Some clones in this sample may be carry-over from other donors' samples.

The chain carries TRBV30 and TRBJ2-7; D call uncertain. Trimming pared 5 bases from V and 2 bases from J, leaving 13 bases between. CDR1 is GTSNPN, CDR2 SVGIG, per germline (reference sequence). CDR3 length equals 13 residues. Here the CDR3 DNA reads TGTGCCTGGTCTGCAGAAAATCCCTACGAGCAGTACTTC. Translating gives CAWSAENPYEQYF.

Comments on this clone: Within the sample, other DNA sequences also encode this same CDR3. The chain uses TRBV7-9 and TRBJ2-1, with 7 bases identical to TRBD2. The CDR3 length is 16 residues. V dropped 0 bases and J dropped 1; count of bases not matched to a gene: 3. The germline V gene has CDR1 SEHNR and CDR2 FQNEAQ (reference sequence). CDR3 protein: CASSLAGGVSYNEQFF. The CDR3 DNA reads TGTGCCAGCAGCTTAGCGGGAGGGGTATCCTACAATGAGCAGTTCTTC.

The V and J genes are TRBV19 and TRBJ2-1; weak D call: TRBD1 (5 bases). CDR3 length: 14 residues. V was cut by 6 bases and J by 6 bases, with 15 bases left in between. The V gene's germline CDR1 is LNHDA and CDR2 SQIVND (reference sequence). The CDR3 sequence is CASRNRSPGNEQFF. DNA for the CDR3: TGTGCCAGTAGAAACAGGAGCCCTGGCAATGAGCAGTTCTTC.

This clone was seen a single time. CDR3 loop: CASSLSLGDTIYF. In DNA, the CDR3 is TGTGCCAGCAGTTTATCTTTAGGCGACACCATATATTTT. This chain joins TRBV28 and TRBJ1-3; unclear D gene. Trimming took off 1 base at V and 8 bases at J, with 9 bases between the two ends. This CDR3 has 13 amino acids. Germline V gene lookup returns CDR1 MDHEN and CDR2 SYDVKM.

The V call is TRBV9, the J call TRBJ1-2, with D perhaps TRBD1 (6 bases). Germline values: CDR1 SGDLS, CDR2 YYNGEE. Trimming stripped 4 bases from V and 1 base from J, with 11 bases between. CDR3 length equals 14 residues. The CDR3 nucleotides are TGTGCCAGCAGCCCATCGGACAGTAACTATGGCTACACCTTC. It specifies CASSPSDSNYGYTF.

The CDR3 region is CASSSEGLAEPQFF. For the CDR3, the DNA is TGCGCCAGCAGCTCCGAGGGACTAGCGGAGCCGCAGTTCTTC. V usage is TRBV5-1 and J usage is TRBJ2-1, with TRBD2 identical over 11 bases. The CDR3 loop spans 14 amino acids. Germline assignment: CDR1 SGHRS and CDR2 YFSETQ. J gave up 12 bases and V 3 bases, and 8 bases lay outside the gene matches.

The chain links TRBV30 to TRBJ1-1; D gene uncertain. This CDR3 is 11 amino acids long. Germline CDR1 is GTSNPN and CDR2 is SVGIG (reference sequence). V lost 0 bases, J lost 10 bases, and 9 bases lay in between. Written as DNA, the CDR3 is TGTGCCTGGAGTGTCTTGGGAGGAGCTTTCTTT. As protein: CAWSVLGGAFF.

This chain uses TRBV7-2 with TRBJ2-7, with no clear D. This CDR3 contains 15 residues. V lost 1 base and J 2 bases, leaving 12 bases between the germline ends. Per the germline V gene, CDR1 is SGHTA and CDR2 is FQGNSA. The CDR3 loop reads CASSLVSGSPYEQYF. In DNA, the CDR3 is TGTGCCAGCAGCTTAGTATCTGGGTCCCCCTACGAGCAGTACTTC.

This chain connects TRBV5-1 to TRBJ2-3; TRBD2 might be the D (5 bases). CDR3 length equals 19 residues. Trimming took off 0 bases at V and 0 bases at J, with 20 bases between the two ends. Germline loops: CDR1 SGHRS, CDR2 YFSETQ. CDR3 DNA sequence: TGCGCCAGCAGCTTGGGGATAGCGTCTCAAAAACTCAGCACAGATACGCAGTATTTT. Amino acids: CASSLGIASQKLSTDTQYF.

The J gene is TRBJ1-2, the V gene TRBV2, with 7 bases fitting TRBD1. Trimming removed 6 bases from V and 2 bases from J; junction bases left unmatched: 12. Germline CDR1 reads SNHLY; CDR2 reads FYNNEI. The CDR3 has 16 amino acids. The CDR3 region is CASSKLRDSSNYGYTF. The CDR3 DNA reads as TGTGCCAGCAGCAAACTCCGGGACAGTTCAAACTATGGCTACACCTTC.

V usage is TRBV21-1 and J usage is TRBJ2-7; the DNA was not used to check the table's D call, TRBD2. TRBV21-1 is tagged as a pseudogene. CDR3 length equals 17 residues. The CDR3 DNA is TGTGCCAGCAGCAAACGGCTAGCGGGAGACCCAACCTACGAGCAGTACTTC. Translation gives CASSKRLAGDPTYEQYF.

The chain recombines TRBV2 with TRBJ2-1, with 8 bases lining up with TRBD2. The germline V gene encodes CDR1 SNHLY and CDR2 FYNNEI. The CDR3 consists of 13 residues. V gave up 9 bases and J gave up 6 bases; unmatched junction bases: 7. This chain's CDR3 is CASERELVNEQFF. The CDR3 coding sequence is TGTGCCAGTGAGCGGGAGCTTGTCAATGAGCAGTTCTTC.

The chain uses TRBV7-9 and TRBJ1-1; D gene ambiguous. The CDR3 is 14 amino acids. Germline CDR1 reads SEHNR; CDR2 reads FQNEAQ (reference sequence). The ends were cut back, 2 bases at V and 0 bases at J, with 7 bases in the middle. This CDR3 is CASSLRQLNTEAFF. CDR3 nucleotides: TGTGCCAGCAGCTTACGGCAGTTGAACACTGAAGCTTTCTTT. The full variable domain, completed using reference TRBV7-9 and TRBJ1-1, is DTGVSQNPRHKITKRGQNVTFRCDPISEHNRLYWYRQTLGQGPEFLTYFQNEAQLEKSRLLSDRFSAERPKGSFSTLEIQRTEQGDSAMYLCASSLRQLNTEAFFGQGTRLTVV.

This CDR3 is CASSPGTRSSYEQYF. CDR3 sequence (DNA): TGTGCCAGCAGTCCAGGGACCCGCAGCTCCTACGAGCAGTACTTC. The chain employs TRBV11-2 and TRBJ2-7, with D possibly called TRBD1 or TRBD2 (5 bases each). Germline CDR1 and CDR2: SGHAT and FQNNGV. CDR3 length equals 15 residues. V was trimmed by 6 bases and J by 0 bases, leaving 15 bases between them.

This chain joins TRBV9 and TRBJ1-5; no reliable D call. Germline-derived CDR1 and CDR2 are SGDLS and YYNGEE. V shed 5 bases and J shed 2 bases, with 20 bases lying between them. The CDR3 has 17 residues. The CDR3 DNA sequence: TGTGCCAGCAGTGCAACGTACCGGAGTAAAGGCAATCAGCCCCAGCATTTT. Translating gives CASSATYRSKGNQPQHF.

This chain links TRBV7-3 with TRBJ2-7; D is perhaps TRBD1 (5 bases). There are 16 residues in the CDR3. V lost 5 bases and J 5 bases, leaving 22 bases between the germline ends. Germline values: CDR1 SGHTA, CDR2 FQGTGA. This chain's CDR3 is CASSLLPGPRGNEQYF. The DNA for the CDR3 is TGTGCCAGCAGCCTACTACCAGGGCCCCGCGGAAACGAGCAGTACTTC. Using reference TRBV7-3 and TRBJ2-7 for the parts outside the CDR3, the full variable domain is GAGVSQTPSNKVTEKGKYVELRCDPISGHTALYWYRQSLGQGPEFLIYFQGTGAADDSGLPNDRFFAVRPEGSVSTLKIQRTERGDSAVYLCASSLLPGPRGNEQYFGPGTRLTVT.

The chain joins TRBV7-7 to TRBJ2-5, with TRBD2 matching over 10 bases. Unmatched junction bases numbered 6, after V lost 1 base and J lost 4 bases. CDR3 size: 16 residues. Per the germline V gene, CDR1 is SSHAT and CDR2 is FNYEAQ (reference sequence). The CDR3 region has the DNA TGTGCCAGCAGCTTAGGAACTAGCGGGGATCCAGAGACCCAGTACTTC. Translation gives CASSLGTSGDPETQYF.